The 18 T cell receptor beta chains below all came from one sample that was sequenced in a study of sequential checkpoint blockade in melanoma. Sequencing was performed with immunoSEQ multiplex PCR; in TCRdb, only in-frame clones are kept and a portion is missing. The sample lists approximately 6,100 clones, more than 20% occurring once. Treatment indicated: randomized to nivolumab then ipilimumab (arm A) or the reverse (arm B). The starting material was tumor tissue (inferred from file names), obtained from a patient given nivolumab and ipilimumab in sequence. Source of these receptors: a human donor with melanoma.

This chain links TRBV7-5 with TRBJ1-1. TRBV7-5 is a pseudogene segment. The CDR3 is 15 amino acids. The CDR3 nucleotides are TGTGCCAGCAGCGGCAGGGAGCCTGTCCCCACTGAAGCTTTCTTT. This codes for CASSGREPVPTEAFF.

This chain uses TRBV11-3 with TRBJ2-1; 10 bases are shared with TRBD1. V lost 6 bases to trimming and J lost 4 bases; unmatched junction nucleotides: 6. CDR1 and CDR2 (germline): SGHNT, YENEEA. The CDR3 consists of 15 residues. The chain's CDR3 is CASRAGTGAYNEQFF. The CDR3 region has the DNA TGTGCCAGCAGGGCCGGGACAGGGGCTTACAATGAGCAGTTCTTC.

This clone was recorded at least ten times. The rearrangement uses TRBV11-3 and TRBJ2-1; 12 nucleotides match TRBD2. CDR3 size: 15 residues. Per germline, CDR1 SGHNT and CDR2 YENEEA. The V and J ends lost 6 bases and 7 bases, in that order; junction bases with no gene match: 7. CDR3 sequence: CASSLGLAGGNEQFF. The CDR3 DNA sequence: TGTGCCAGCAGTTTGGGACTAGCGGGTGGGAATGAGCAGTTCTTC.

This clone was seen a few times. This chain links TRBV6-8 with TRBJ1-6; TRBD1 might be the D (5 bases). CDR1 and CDR2 (germline): MNHGY, SAAAGT. This CDR3 is built from 15 residues. The ends were cut back, 1 base at V and 8 bases at J, with 12 bases in the middle. The CDR3 coding sequence is TGTGCCAGCAGTTACTTAGGGGCCATGGATTCACCCCTCCACTTT. Its protein is CASSYLGAMDSPLHF.

The rearrangement joins TRBV5-1 to TRBJ1-1; TRBD1 is a possible D gene (5 bases). The germline V and J ends were trimmed by 0 bases and 4 bases, with 13 bases remaining between them. The CDR3 extends over 15 amino acids. CDR1 is SGHRS, CDR2 YFSETQ, per germline. CDR3 nucleotides: TGCGCCAGCAGCTTGGAGGGACCTAGCTCCACTGAAGCTTTCTTT. This sequence encodes CASSLEGPSSTEAFF.

Within the sample, this clone is medium-sized (0.01 to 0.1%). The DNA of the CDR3 is TGTGCCAGCAGCCCCCGGACAGCCCCAAGTGAAGCTTTCTTT. Protein sequence: CASSPRTAPSEAFF. The rearrangement joins TRBV9 to TRBJ1-1, with a possible D match to TRBD1 (6 bases). CDR1 is SGDLS, CDR2 YYNGEE, per germline. Trimming pared 4 bases from V and 7 bases from J, leaving 17 bases between. This CDR3 region has 14 residues.

The J gene is TRBJ1-3, the V gene TRBV28, with 8 nucleotides matching TRBD1. J was trimmed by 1 base and V by 3 bases; bases with no gene match: 2. The CDR3 runs 15 residues. The V gene's germline CDR1 is MDHEN and CDR2 SYDVKM. This CDR3 is CASSFGDRSGNTIYF. The CDR3 DNA reads as TGTGCCAGCAGTTTTGGGGACAGGTCTGGAAACACCATATATTTT.

This clone was observed a single time. This chain links TRBV10-2 with TRBJ2-1; TRBD2 matches 7 bases. This CDR3 is built from 14 residues. The germline V gene encodes CDR1 WSHSY and CDR2 SAAADI. The V and J ends lost 3 bases and 10 bases, in that order; junction bases with no gene match: 9. CDR3 sequence reads: CASSDSGGGREQFF. The CDR3 DNA reads as TGCGCCAGCAGTGATTCAGGCGGGGGAAGAGAGCAGTTCTTC.

The genes are TRBV28 and TRBJ1-1; TRBD1 agrees at 8 bases. Germline CDR1 is MDHEN and CDR2 is SYDVKM. V was pared by 6 bases and J by 5 bases, with 5 bases of the junction left unmatched. This CDR3 spans 13 amino acids. CDR3 residues: CASSETGETEAFF. CDR3 nucleotides: TGTGCCAGCAGCGAGACAGGGGAAACTGAAGCTTTCTTT.

The CDR3 here is CASSWTVSDTQYF. The CDR3 DNA follows: TGTGCCAGTAGTTGGACAGTATCAGATACGCAGTATTTT. The rearrangement links TRBV19 to TRBJ2-3; a weak D match, TRBD1 (6 bases). The CDR3 runs to 13 residues. Germline V gene data show CDR1 as LNHDA and CDR2 as SQIVND (reference sequence). The germline V and J ends were trimmed by 5 bases and 4 bases, with 10 bases remaining between them. Full variable domain (missing parts from reference TRBV19 and TRBJ2-3): DGGITQSPKYLFRKEGQNVTLSCEQNLNHDAMYWYRQDPGQGLRLIYYSQIVNDFQKGDIAEGYSVSREKKESFPLTVTSAQKNPTAFYLCASSWTVSDTQYFGPGTRLTVL.

The CDR3 loop is CSVGRNQETQYF. The CDR3 DNA reads as TGCAGCGTTGGGAGGAACCAAGAGACCCAGTACTTC. This sequence joins TRBV29-1 and TRBJ2-5, with TRBD2 as a possible D gene (5 bases). The CDR3 has 12 amino acids. V was trimmed by 4 bases and J by 0 bases, leaving 6 bases between them. CDR1 and CDR2 (germline): SQVTM, ANQGSEA.

DNA of the CDR3: TGTGCCAGCTCGTGGGGCGATACCTACGAGCAGTACTTC. Amino acids: CASSWGDTYEQYF. The chain recombines TRBV19 with TRBJ2-7; maybe TRBD1 (5 bases). Germline CDR1 LNHDA, CDR2 SQIVND (reference sequence). The CDR3 is made up of 13 amino acids. With 9 bases removed from V and 2 bases from J, the gap between germline ends came to 14 bases.

The rearrangement uses TRBV7-6 and TRBJ2-7, with 10 bases identical to TRBD1. V lost 5 bases, J lost 7 bases, and 8 bases stayed unmatched. Germline loops: CDR1 SGHVS, CDR2 FNYEAQ. The CDR3 runs to 14 residues. CDR3 sequence: CASSPGQGWIEQYF. DNA of the CDR3: TGTGCCAGCAGCCCGGGACAGGGGTGGATTGAGCAGTACTTC.

The rearrangement joins TRBV10-2 to TRBJ2-3; TRBD2 matches at 12 bases. Per germline, CDR1 WSHSY and CDR2 SAAADI. Germline trimming cut 6 bases from V and 5 bases from J; bases unmatched to any gene: 6. This CDR3 has 15 amino acids. CDR3 sequence: CASSVTSGSGDTQYF. The CDR3, as DNA: TGCGCCAGCAGCGTGACTAGCGGGAGCGGAGATACGCAGTATTTT.

The J gene is TRBJ2-2, the V gene TRBV19; 7 positions match TRBD2. The germline V gene encodes CDR1 LNHDA and CDR2 SQIVND (reference sequence). V lost 1 base, J lost 7 bases, and 6 bases stayed unmatched. The CDR3 has 15 amino acids. The CDR3: CASSIGGSIVGELFF. As DNA, the CDR3 is TGTGCCAGTAGTATAGGCGGGAGTATCGTCGGGGAGCTGTTTTTT.

This chain uses TRBV6-8 with TRBJ2-1; a weak D match, TRBD2 (5 bases). With 1 base removed from V and 6 bases from J, the gap between germline ends came to 13 bases. CDR3 length: 15 residues. Germline V gives CDR1 MNHGY, CDR2 SAAAGT. Here the CDR3 DNA reads TGTGCCAGCAGTTACTATAGTAAACGGGGCAATGAGCAGTTCTTC. Protein product: CASSYYSKRGNEQFF.

This clone is classed as medium-sized. The chain carries TRBV11-3 and TRBJ2-7; 8 positions match TRBD2. CDR3 size: 15 residues. Germline CDR1 and CDR2: SGHNT and YENEEA. With 5 bases clipped from V and 4 bases from J, the junction kept 10 bases outside the gene matches. The CDR3: CASSPETSAVYEQYF. CDR3 DNA: TGTGCCAGCAGCCCCGAGACTAGCGCCGTGTACGAGCAGTACTTC.

The rearrangement links TRBV28 to TRBJ2-7; a weak D match, TRBD2 (6 bases). The germline gives CDR1 MDHEN, CDR2 SYDVKM. This CDR3 comprises 15 residues. V was shortened by 3 bases and J by 3 bases, with 15 bases between the two germline ends. The CDR3 loop is CASSFAGLRLYEQYF. CDR3 DNA: TGTGCCAGCAGTTTCGCGGGGTTGCGACTCTACGAGCAGTACTTC. The variable domain in full, completed from reference TRBV28 and TRBJ2-7, reads DVKVTQSSRYLVKRTGEKVFLECVQDMDHENMFWYRQDPGLGLRLIYFSYDVKMKEKGDIPEGYSVSREKKERFSLILESASTNQTSMYLCASSFAGLRLYEQYFGPGTRLTVT.